This T cell receptor beta chain was profiled in a study of shared clonotypes between healthy human individuals. The germline CDR1 and CDR2 sequences are SNHLY and FYNNEI. The CDR3 extends over 13 amino acids. V was clipped by 6 bases and J by 5 bases, with 10 bases between them. There were no recent acute infections or vaccinations among the donors, who were healthy HIV-negative adults. Those who donated, Caucasian adults without exception, all lived in Nashville, Tennessee. Replicate sorted-subset PCRs were loaded with around 200 ng DNA, 30,000 to 35,000 T cell genomes. The table came from immunoSEQ multiplex PCR; TCRdb's copy has only in-frame clones and leaves some out. The sample has 2.3 million or so clones, over 90% seen once.

Sequencing input: naive CD4+ T cells from PBMCs. Stated subset: CD45RA+ positively selected. The V call is TRBV2, the J call TRBJ2-2; possible D gene TRBD1, 5 bases. This receptor was taken from a man aged 18 to 35 in good health. Some clones in this sample may be carry-over from other donors' samples. CDR3 coding DNA: TGTGCCAGCAGGCCCAGGGAAACCGGGGAGCTGTTTTTT. Protein: CASRPRETGELFF.